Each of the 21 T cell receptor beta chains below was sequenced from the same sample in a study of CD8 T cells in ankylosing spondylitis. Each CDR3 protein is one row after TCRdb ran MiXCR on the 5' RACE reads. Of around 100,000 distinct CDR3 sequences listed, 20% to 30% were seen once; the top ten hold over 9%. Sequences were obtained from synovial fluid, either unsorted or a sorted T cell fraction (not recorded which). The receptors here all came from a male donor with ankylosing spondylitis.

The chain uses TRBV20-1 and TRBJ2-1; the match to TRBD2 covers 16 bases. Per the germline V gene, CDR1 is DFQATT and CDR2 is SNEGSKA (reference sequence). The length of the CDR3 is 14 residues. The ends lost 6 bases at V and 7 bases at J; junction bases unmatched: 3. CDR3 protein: CSAGTSGRDNEQFF. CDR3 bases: TGCAGTGCGGGGACTAGCGGGAGGGATAATGAGCAGTTCTTC.

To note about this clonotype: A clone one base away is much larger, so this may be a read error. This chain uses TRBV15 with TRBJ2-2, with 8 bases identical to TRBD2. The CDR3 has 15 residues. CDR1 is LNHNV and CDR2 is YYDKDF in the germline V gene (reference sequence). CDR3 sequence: CATSSSGKGTEELFF. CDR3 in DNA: TGTGCCACCAGCAGTAGCGGGAAGGGCACCGAGGAGCTGTTTTTT. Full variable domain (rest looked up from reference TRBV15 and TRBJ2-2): DAMVIQNPRYQVTQFGKPVTLSCSQTLNHNVMYWYQQKSSQAPKLLFHYYDKDFNNEADTPDNFQSRRPNTSFCFLDIRSPGLGDTAMYLCATSSSGKGTEELFFGEGSRLTVL.

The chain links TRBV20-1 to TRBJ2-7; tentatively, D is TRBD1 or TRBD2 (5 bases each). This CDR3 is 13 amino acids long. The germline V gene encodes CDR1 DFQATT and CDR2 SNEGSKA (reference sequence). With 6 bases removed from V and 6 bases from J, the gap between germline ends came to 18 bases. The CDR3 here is CSAPFRDGAEQYF. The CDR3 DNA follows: TGCAGTGCCCCATTCCGGGACGGGGCCGAGCAGTACTTC.

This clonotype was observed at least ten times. The CDR3 DNA sequence: TGTGCCAGCAGCCGGGACAGGAACACTGAAGCTTTCTTT. Its protein product is CASSRDRNTEAFF. This chain connects TRBV11-2 to TRBJ1-1; 7 bases line up with TRBD1. The CDR3 consists of 13 residues. In germline, CDR1 is SGHAT, CDR2 FQNNGV. V was clipped by 5 bases and J by 1 base; unmatched bases: 1.

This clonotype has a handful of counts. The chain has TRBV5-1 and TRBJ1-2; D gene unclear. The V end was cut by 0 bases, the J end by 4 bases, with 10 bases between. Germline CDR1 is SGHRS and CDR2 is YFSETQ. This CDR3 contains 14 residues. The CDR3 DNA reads TGCGCCAGCAGCTTGGCTGTGGACTTCTATGGCTACACCTTC. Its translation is CASSLAVDFYGYTF.

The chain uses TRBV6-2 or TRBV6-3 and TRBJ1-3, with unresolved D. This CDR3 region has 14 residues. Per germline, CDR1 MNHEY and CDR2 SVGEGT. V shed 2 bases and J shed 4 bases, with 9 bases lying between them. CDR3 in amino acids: CASSYLRTGNTIYF. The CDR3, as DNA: TGTGCCAGCAGTTACCTTCGTACCGGAAACACCATATATTTT.

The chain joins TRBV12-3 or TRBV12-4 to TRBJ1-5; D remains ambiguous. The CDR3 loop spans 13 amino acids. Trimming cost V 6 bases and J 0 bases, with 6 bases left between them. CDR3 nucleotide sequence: TGTGCCAGCAGCTCCTTTAGCAATCAGCCCCAGCATTTT. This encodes CASSSFSNQPQHF.

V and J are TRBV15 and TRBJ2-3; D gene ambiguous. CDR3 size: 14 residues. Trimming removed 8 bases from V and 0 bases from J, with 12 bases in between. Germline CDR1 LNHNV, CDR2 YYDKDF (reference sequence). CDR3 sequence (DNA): TGTGCCACCTCGCTAGACCGAAGCACAGATACGCAGTATTTT. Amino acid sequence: CATSLDRSTDTQYF.

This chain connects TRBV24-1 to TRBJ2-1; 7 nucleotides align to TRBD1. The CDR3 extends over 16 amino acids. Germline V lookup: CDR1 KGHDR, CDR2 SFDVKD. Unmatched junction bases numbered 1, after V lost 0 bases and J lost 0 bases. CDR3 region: CATSDLRQGSYNEQFF. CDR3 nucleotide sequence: TGTGCCACCAGTGATTTGAGACAGGGCTCCTACAATGAGCAGTTCTTC.

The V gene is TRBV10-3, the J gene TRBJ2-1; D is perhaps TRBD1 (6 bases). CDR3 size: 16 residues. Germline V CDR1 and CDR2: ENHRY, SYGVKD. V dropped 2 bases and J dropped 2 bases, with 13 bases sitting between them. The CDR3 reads CAISEGQGRAYNEQFF. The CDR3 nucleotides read TGTGCCATCAGTGAGGGGCAGGGGCGCGCCTACAATGAGCAGTTCTTC.

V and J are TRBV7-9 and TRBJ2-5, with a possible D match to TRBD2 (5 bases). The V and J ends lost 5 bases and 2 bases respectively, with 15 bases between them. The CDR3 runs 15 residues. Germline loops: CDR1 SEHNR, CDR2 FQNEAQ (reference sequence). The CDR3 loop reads CASSPDLDYQETQYF. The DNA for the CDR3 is TGTGCCAGCAGCCCCGACCTTGACTATCAAGAGACCCAGTACTTC.

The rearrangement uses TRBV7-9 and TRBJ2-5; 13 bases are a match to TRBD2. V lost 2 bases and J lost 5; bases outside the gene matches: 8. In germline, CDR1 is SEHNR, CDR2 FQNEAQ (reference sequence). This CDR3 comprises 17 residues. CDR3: CASSLYGLAGEGETQYF. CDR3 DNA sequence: TGTGCCAGCAGCTTATACGGACTAGCGGGAGAGGGGGAGACCCAGTACTTC.

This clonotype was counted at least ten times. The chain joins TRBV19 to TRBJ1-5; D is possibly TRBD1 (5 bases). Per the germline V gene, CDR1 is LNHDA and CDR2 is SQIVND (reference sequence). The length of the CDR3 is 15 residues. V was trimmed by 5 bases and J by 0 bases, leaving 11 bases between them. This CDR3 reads CASSWKGDSNQPQHF. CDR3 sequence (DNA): TGTGCCAGTAGTTGGAAAGGGGATAGCAATCAGCCCCAGCATTTT.

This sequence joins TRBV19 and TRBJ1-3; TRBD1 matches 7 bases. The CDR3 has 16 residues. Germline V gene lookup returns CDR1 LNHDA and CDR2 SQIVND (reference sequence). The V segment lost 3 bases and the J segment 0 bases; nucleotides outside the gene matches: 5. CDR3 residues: CASSIRTGHSGNTIYF. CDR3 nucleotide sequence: TGTGCCAGTAGTATTCGGACAGGTCACTCTGGAAACACCATATATTTT. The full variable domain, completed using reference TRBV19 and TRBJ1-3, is DGGITQSPKYLFRKEGQNVTLSCEQNLNHDAMYWYRQDPGQGLRLIYYSQIVNDFQKGDIAEGYSVSREKKESFPLTVTSAQKNPTAFYLCASSIRTGHSGNTIYFGEGSWLTVV.

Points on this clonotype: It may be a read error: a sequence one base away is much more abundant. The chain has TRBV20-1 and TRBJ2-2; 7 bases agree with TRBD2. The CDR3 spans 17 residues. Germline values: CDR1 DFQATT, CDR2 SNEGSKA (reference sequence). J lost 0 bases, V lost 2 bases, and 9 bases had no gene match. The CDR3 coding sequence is TGCAGTGCTAGACTCCCGCGGGGGACCGCGAACACCGGGGAGCTGTTTTTT. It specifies CSARLPRGTANTGELFF.

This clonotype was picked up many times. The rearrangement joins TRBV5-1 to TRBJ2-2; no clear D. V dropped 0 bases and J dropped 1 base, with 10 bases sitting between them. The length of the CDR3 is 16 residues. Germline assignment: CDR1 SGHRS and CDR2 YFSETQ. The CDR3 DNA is TGCGCCAGCAGCTTGGTTCGGGTAGAGAACACCGGGGAGCTGTTTTTT. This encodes CASSLVRVENTGELFF. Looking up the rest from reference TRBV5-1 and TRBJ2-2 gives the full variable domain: KAGVTQTPRYLIKTRGQQVTLSCSPISGHRSVSWYQQTPGQGLQFLFEYFSETQRNKGNFPGRFSGRQFSNSRSEMNVSTLELGDSALYLCASSLVRVENTGELFFGEGSRLTVL.

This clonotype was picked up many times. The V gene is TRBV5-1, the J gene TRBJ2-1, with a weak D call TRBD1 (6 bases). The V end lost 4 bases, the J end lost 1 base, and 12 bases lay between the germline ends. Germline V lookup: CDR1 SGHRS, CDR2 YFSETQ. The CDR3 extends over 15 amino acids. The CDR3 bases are TGCGCCAGCAGCCTGGGGCAGGGGTCCTACAATGAGCAGTTCTTC. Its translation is CASSLGQGSYNEQFF.

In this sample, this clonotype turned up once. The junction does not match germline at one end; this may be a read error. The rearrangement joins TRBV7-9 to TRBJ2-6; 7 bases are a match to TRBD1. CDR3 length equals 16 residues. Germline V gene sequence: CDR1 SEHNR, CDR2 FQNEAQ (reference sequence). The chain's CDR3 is CASSLDRSLKANVLSF. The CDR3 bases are TGTGCCAGCAGCTTGGACAGGTCCCTAAAGGCCAACGTCCTGTCTTTC.

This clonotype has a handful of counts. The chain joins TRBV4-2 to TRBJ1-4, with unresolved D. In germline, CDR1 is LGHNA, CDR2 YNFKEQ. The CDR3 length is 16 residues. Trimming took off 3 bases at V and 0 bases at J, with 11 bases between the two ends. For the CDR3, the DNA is TGTGCCAGCAGCCAGGCGGGCTCAGCAACTAATGAAAAACTGTTTTTT. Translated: CASSQAGSATNEKLFF.

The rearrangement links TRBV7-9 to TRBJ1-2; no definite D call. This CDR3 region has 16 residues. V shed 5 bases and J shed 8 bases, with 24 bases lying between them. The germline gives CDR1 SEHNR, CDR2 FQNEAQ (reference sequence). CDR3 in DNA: TGTGCCAGCAGCCTCGATTGGTACGGATCAGAGGGAGGCTACACCTTC. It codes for CASSLDWYGSEGGYTF.

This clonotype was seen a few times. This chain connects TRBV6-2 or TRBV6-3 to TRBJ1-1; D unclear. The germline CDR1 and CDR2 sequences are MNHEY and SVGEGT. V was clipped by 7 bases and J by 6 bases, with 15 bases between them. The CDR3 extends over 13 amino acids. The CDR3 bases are TGTGCCAGCACTCGCAGTTCCGACGCTGAAGCTTTCTTT. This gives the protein CASTRSSDAEAFF.